What follows are 10 T cell receptor beta chains derived from one specimen sequenced in a study of T cells in Graves' hyperthyroidism and ophthalmopathy. RNA transcripts served as the template for amplifying TCR beta CDR3 regions. In the first-round RT-PCR of the TCR CDR3, the HTBI primer set was used. TCRdb redid the calling of the multiplex PCR reads with MiXCR, one entry per CDR3 protein. Of more than 300,000 distinct CDR3 sequences in the sample, 17% were seen once. Sequencing was done on a sample of blood. These receptors all stem from a woman in her thirties with Graves' hyperthyroidism that later progressed to Graves' ophthalmopathy.

The chain carries TRBV4-1 and TRBJ1-6; 7 nucleotides agree with TRBD1. Germline CDR1 and CDR2: MGHRA and YSYEKL. The CDR3 totals 14 residues. V shed 0 bases and J 7 bases; nucleotides not matched to a gene: 0. The CDR3 loop is CASSQEQGNSPLHF. As DNA, the CDR3 is TGCGCCAGCAGCCAAGAACAGGGGAATTCACCCCTCCACTTT.

This chain links TRBV19 with TRBJ1-4, with D tentatively TRBD1 (5 bases). The V end was cut by 3 bases, the J end by 0 bases, with 14 bases between. The CDR3 contains 17 residues. Germline V gene lookup returns CDR1 LNHDA and CDR2 SQIVND (reference sequence). DNA for the CDR3: TGTGCCAGTAGTATGGAAGACAGATCCCCAACTAATGAAAAACTGTTTTTT. Amino acid sequence: CASSMEDRSPTNEKLFF.

In this sample, this clonotype turned up many times. The chain recombines TRBV10-2 with TRBJ1-5; D unclear. The CDR3 loop spans 13 amino acids. Germline values: CDR1 WSHSY, CDR2 SAAADI. V lost 3 bases and J 1 base, leaving 4 bases between the germline ends. DNA for the CDR3: TGCGCCAGCAGTGAACTCAGCAATCAGCCCCAGCATTTT. Its protein is CASSELSNQPQHF.

This clonotype was counted a few times. The chain is built from TRBV6-1 and TRBJ2-2; the D gene is possibly TRBD2 (5 bases). Per the germline V gene, CDR1 is MNHNS and CDR2 is SASEGT. The CDR3 is made up of 13 amino acids. The V end lost 6 bases, the J end lost 6 bases, and 11 bases lay between the germline ends. The CDR3 nucleotides are TGTGCCAGCAGCGGGATGTACGCCGGGGAGCTGTTTTTT. This encodes CASSGMYAGELFF.

At least ten counts were recorded for this clonotype. The chain recombines TRBV20-1 with TRBJ2-3, with TRBD2 matching over 10 bases. The CDR3 consists of 17 residues. CDR1 DFQATT and CDR2 SNEGSKA come from the germline V gene (reference sequence). V shed 1 base, J shed 2 bases, and the junction held 9 bases outside the gene matches. CDR3 in amino acids: CSARGPAGGPDTDTQYF. Written as DNA, the CDR3 is TGCAGTGCTAGAGGGCCAGCGGGAGGGCCGGACACAGATACGCAGTATTTT.

The J gene is TRBJ2-5, the V gene TRBV6-1, with unresolved D. V was trimmed by 3 bases and J by 5 bases, leaving 7 bases between them. Germline assignment: CDR1 MNHNS and CDR2 SASEGT. This CDR3 contains 12 residues. CDR3 sequence reads: CASSETAETQYF. The DNA of the CDR3 is TGTGCCAGCAGTGAGACTGCGGAGACCCAGTACTTC.

Many counts were recorded for this clonotype. This rearrangement joins TRBV10-3 to TRBJ1-2; 8 bases line up with TRBD1. Germline values: CDR1 ENHRY, CDR2 SYGVKD. The V gene end was trimmed by 0 bases and the J gene end by 3 bases; junction bases not matched to a gene: 9. The CDR3 has 17 residues. Here the CDR3 DNA reads TGTGCCATCAGTGAGTCCGGGACAGGTCTTGGGGACTATGGCTACACCTTC. As protein: CAISESGTGLGDYGYTF.

This rearrangement joins TRBV19 to TRBJ1-5, with no clear D. Trimming took 9 bases from V and 0 from J, leaving 12 bases between them. The CDR3 has 14 residues. The germline gives CDR1 LNHDA, CDR2 SQIVND (reference sequence). The CDR3 nucleotides read TGTGCCAGCTGCGTCTGGGGTAGCAATCAGCCCCAGCATTTT. Translation gives CASCVWGSNQPQHF.

This clonotype appeared a few times. The rearrangement links TRBV19 to TRBJ2-1; D not certain. The germline V gene has CDR1 LNHDA and CDR2 SQIVND (reference sequence). V lost 3 bases, J lost 0 bases, and 27 bases lay in between. CDR3 size: 21 residues. Here the CDR3 DNA reads TGTGCCAGTAGTATCTCTTTAGTGAGGTCGGATCGCCTGAGCTCCTACAATGAGCAGTTCTTC. Its translation is CASSISLVRSDRLSSYNEQFF. The complete variable domain, with remaining parts taken from reference TRBV19 and TRBJ2-1, reads DGGITQSPKYLFRKEGQNVTLSCEQNLNHDAMYWYRQDPGQGLRLIYYSQIVNDFQKGDIAEGYSVSREKKESFPLTVTSAQKNPTAFYLCASSISLVRSDRLSSYNEQFFGPGTRLTVL.

This clonotype occurred many times. This chain connects TRBV20-1 to TRBJ1-5; D not resolved. CDR3 length: 15 residues. CDR1 and CDR2 from the germline V gene are DFQATT and SNEGSKA (reference sequence). The ends were cut back, 3 bases at V and 0 bases at J, with 12 bases in the middle. In nucleotides, the CDR3 is TGCAGTGCTAGGAGCACAGTCCTTAGCAATCAGCCCCAGCATTTT. It codes for CSARSTVLSNQPQHF.